This is a list of T cell receptor beta chains from one sample in a study of CD8 T cells in Susac syndrome. MiXCR, run by TCRdb on the immunoSEQ multiplex PCR reads, gives a single entry per CDR3 protein. The table includes about 190,000 distinct CDR3 sequences, approximately 95% detected once. Sequencing was performed on CD4+ T cells from PBMCs. The receptors derive from a human donor in good health. Both conserved end residues are part of each CDR3. A D gene is named only where the DNA matches it firmly. Clone size, where shown, is once, few, many, or a class for clones that have expanded.

V gene	D gene	clone size	CDR3 length	J gene	CDR3 protein	CDR3 DNA
TRBV28	TRBD1	NA	15	TRBJ2-7	CASSSQGDKGYEQYF	TGTGCCAGCAGTTCACAGGGGGATAAGGGCTACGAGCAGTACTTC
TRBV19	NA	NA	18	TRBJ2-6	CASRELPKGASGANVLTF	TGTGCCAGTAGGGAACTCCCCAAGGGAGCCAGTGGGGCCAACGTCCTGACTTTC
TRBV19	NA	NA	12	TRBJ2-1	CASTGGFNEQFF	TGTGCCAGTACCGGTGGGTTCAATGAGCAGTTCTTC
TRBV28	NA	NA	10	TRBJ1-5	CASGGSQKHF	TGTGCCAGCGGAGGCAGCCAAAAGCATTTT
TRBV12-3/TRBV12-4	TRBD2	NA	14	TRBJ2-1	CASLGTSGGNEQFF	TGTGCCAGCCTGGGGACTAGCGGGGGAAATGAGCAGTTCTTC
TRBV9	TRBD2	NA	19	TRBJ2-2	CASSRGEAGRSRNTGELFF	TGTGCCAGCAGCCGCGGGGAAGCGGGGAGATCCCGCAACACCGGGGAGCTGTTTTTT
TRBV14	NA	NA	16	TRBJ1-1	CASSQRLQQLGAEAFF	TGTGCCAGCAGCCAGAGACTCCAGCAGTTGGGGGCTGAAGCTTTCTTT
TRBV7-6	NA	NA	13	TRBJ2-7	CASSLDGTHEQYF	TGTGCCAGCAGCCTGGACGGTACCCACGAGCAGTACTTC
TRBV9	TRBD2	NA	15	TRBJ2-1	CASSVLAGVDNEQFF	TGTGCCAGCAGCGTCCTAGCGGGGGTTGACAATGAGCAGTTCTTC
TRBV7-9	TRBD1	NA	17	TRBJ1-3	CASSRGDRRDSGNTIYF	TGTGCCAGCAGCCGAGGGGACAGGAGAGACTCTGGAAACACCATATATTTT
TRBV29-1	NA	NA	14	TRBJ2-2	CSALRAENTGELFF	TGCAGCGCTCTACGAGCAGAGAACACCGGGGAGCTGTTTTTT
TRBV30	NA	NA	13	TRBJ2-7	CAWNRQVLYEQYF	TGTGCCTGGAACAGACAGGTTCTCTACGAGCAGTACTTC
TRBV2	NA	once	14	TRBJ2-7	CASNQGFNPYEQYF	TGTGCCAGCAATCAGGGGTTCAATCCCTACGAGCAGTACTTC
TRBV29-1	NA	NA	13	TRBJ2-3	CSVVLDGTDTQYF	TGCAGCGTTGTTCTTGACGGGACAGATACGCAGTATTTT
TRBV6-6	NA	NA	14	TRBJ1-1	CASITRLQGSEAFF	TGTGCCAGCATCACACGACTACAGGGTTCTGAAGCTTTCTTT
TRBV5-4	TRBD1	NA	15	TRBJ1-4	CASSVTGQRNEKLFF	TGTGCCAGCAGCGTTACGGGACAGAGGAATGAAAAACTGTTTTTT
TRBV7-2	TRBD2	few	15	TRBJ2-2	CASSAGGPNTGELFF	TGTGCCAGCAGTGCGGGGGGACCCAACACCGGGGAGCTGTTTTTT
TRBV13	NA	NA	13	TRBJ1-2	CASSRLGDEGYTF	TGTGCCAGCAGCCGACTCGGGGATGAGGGCTACACCTTC
TRBV29-1	NA	once	13	TRBJ1-1	CSVSGTQNTEAFF	TGCAGCGTTTCCGGGACACAGAACACTGAAGCTTTCTTT
TRBV7-9	NA	NA	14	TRBJ1-1	CASSFTLRNTEAFF	TGTGCCAGCAGCTTTACCCTTCGGAACACTGAAGCTTTCTTT
TRBV12-3/TRBV12-4	NA	NA	15	TRBJ2-3	CASNQQGGHTDTQYF	TGTGCCAGCAACCAGCAGGGGGGGCACACAGATACGCAGTATTTT
TRBV7-7	NA	once	16	TRBJ2-2	CASSLGPGASTGELFF	TGTGCTAGCAGCTTAGGGCCGGGGGCGAGTACCGGGGAGCTGTTTTTT
TRBV7-2	TRBD2	NA	16	TRBJ2-3	CASSNRLAGGTDTQYF	TGTGCCAGCAGCAACAGACTAGCGGGGGGCACAGATACGCAGTATTTT
TRBV3-1	NA	NA	12	TRBJ2-2	CASGRVAGELFF	TGTGCCAGCGGTAGGGTGGCCGGGGAGCTGTTTTTT
TRBV7-8	NA	NA	15	TRBJ2-3	CASSRSPVSTDTQYF	TGTGCCAGCAGCCGAAGTCCAGTGAGCACAGATACGCAGTATTTT
TRBV18	NA	NA	13	TRBJ1-4	CASSTRGHEKLFF	TGTGCCAGCTCCACCCGCGGGCATGAAAAACTGTTTTTT
TRBV2	NA	NA	12	TRBJ1-4	CASWISREKLLF	TGTGCCAGCTGGATCAGCAGGGAAAAACTGCTTTTT
TRBV7-9	NA	NA	14	TRBJ1-1	CASSLWVAKDEAFF	TGTGCCAGCAGCCTTTGGGTGGCAAAGGATGAAGCTTTCTTT
TRBV3-1	NA	NA	15	TRBJ2-7	CASSQGPGEPYEQYF	TGTGCCAGCAGCCAAGGGCCAGGAGAACCATACGAGCAGTACTTC
TRBV9	NA	NA	13	TRBJ2-1	CASSTGTHNEQFF	TGTGCCAGCAGTACCGGGACCCATAATGAGCAGTTCTTC
TRBV7-2	TRBD1	NA	14	TRBJ1-6	CASSPGTAKSPLHF	TGTGCCAGCAGCCCCGGGACAGCGAAATCGCCCCTCCACTTT
TRBV7-7	NA	NA	15	TRBJ2-3	CASSPGGIGTDTQYF	TGTGCTAGCAGCCCAGGAGGGATAGGCACAGATACGCAGTATTTT
TRBV9	NA	NA	15	TRBJ2-6	CASSVGGPGANVLTF	TGTGCCAGCAGCGTAGGGGGCCCTGGGGCCAACGTCCTGACTTTC
TRBV12-3/TRBV12-4	TRBD1	NA	17	TRBJ1-1	CASRPTGGVLRGTEAFF	TGTGCCAGCAGGCCTACAGGGGGCGTCCTTAGGGGCACTGAAGCTTTCTTT
TRBV3-1	NA	NA	14	TRBJ2-1	CASSRRGTTNEQFF	TGTGCCAGCAGCCGCCGGGGCACCACCAATGAGCAGTTCTTC
TRBV14	TRBD1	NA	16	TRBJ2-7	CASSQEVGTDSYEQYF	TGTGCCAGCAGCCAAGAAGTCGGGACAGACTCCTACGAGCAGTACTTC
TRBV11-1	NA	once	14	TRBJ1-1	CASSLDGAGVAAFF	TGTGCCAGCAGCTTAGATGGAGCAGGGGTTGCAGCTTTCTTT
TRBV5-1	TRBD1	NA	16	TRBJ2-3	CASSLRRQGAIDTQYF	TGCGCCAGCAGCCTCCGTCGGCAGGGGGCAATAGATACGCAGTATTTT
TRBV9	TRBD2	NA	18	TRBJ2-3	CASSAGSGGSRRSDTQYF	TGTGCCAGCAGCGCGGGGAGCGGGGGGTCAAGAAGGTCAGATACGCAGTATTTT
TRBV19	NA	NA	16	TRBJ2-2	CASSNEQGFGTGELFF	TGTGCCAGTAGTAACGAACAGGGTTTCGGCACCGGGGAGCTGTTTTTT
TRBV5-1	NA	few	17	TRBJ2-7	CASSLAGLGAGIYEQYF	TGCGCCAGCAGCTTGGCCGGACTCGGTGCAGGGATCTACGAGCAGTACTTC
TRBV20-1	NA	NA	13	TRBJ2-7	CSARDIRAYEQYF	TGCAGTGCTAGAGATATCAGAGCCTACGAGCAGTACTTC
TRBV5-5	TRBD1	NA	15	TRBJ2-3	CASSLQGISTDTQYF	TGTGCCAGCAGCTTACAGGGGATTAGCACAGATACGCAGTATTTT
TRBV7-9	NA	NA	13	TRBJ2-5	CASSLEARQTQYF	TGTGCCAGCAGCTTAGAAGCCCGCCAGACCCAGTACTTC
TRBV14	NA	NA	15	TRBJ1-2	CASSQDDGTSYGYTF	TGTGCCAGCAGCCAAGATGACGGGACTTCCTATGGCTACACCTTC
TRBV5-4	TRBD2	NA	12	TRBJ2-7	CASSRDYYEQYF	TGTGCCAGCAGTCGGGACTACTACGAGCAGTACTTC
TRBV29-1	NA	NA	13	TRBJ1-5	CSVAGGRDQPQHF	TGCAGCGTTGCTGGGGGCAGGGATCAGCCCCAGCATTTT
TRBV6-5	TRBD2	NA	13	TRBJ2-7	CASSRRDYYEQYF	TGTGCCAGCAGCCGCCGGGACTACTACGAGCAGTACTTC
TRBV12-3/TRBV12-4	NA	NA	12	TRBJ1-1	CASGRMNTEAFF	TGTGCCAGCGGACGGATGAACACTGAAGCTTTCTTT
TRBV7-9	NA	NA	14	TRBJ2-7	CASSFGTPTYEQYF	TGTGCCAGCAGCTTTGGGACCCCTACCTACGAGCAGTACTTC